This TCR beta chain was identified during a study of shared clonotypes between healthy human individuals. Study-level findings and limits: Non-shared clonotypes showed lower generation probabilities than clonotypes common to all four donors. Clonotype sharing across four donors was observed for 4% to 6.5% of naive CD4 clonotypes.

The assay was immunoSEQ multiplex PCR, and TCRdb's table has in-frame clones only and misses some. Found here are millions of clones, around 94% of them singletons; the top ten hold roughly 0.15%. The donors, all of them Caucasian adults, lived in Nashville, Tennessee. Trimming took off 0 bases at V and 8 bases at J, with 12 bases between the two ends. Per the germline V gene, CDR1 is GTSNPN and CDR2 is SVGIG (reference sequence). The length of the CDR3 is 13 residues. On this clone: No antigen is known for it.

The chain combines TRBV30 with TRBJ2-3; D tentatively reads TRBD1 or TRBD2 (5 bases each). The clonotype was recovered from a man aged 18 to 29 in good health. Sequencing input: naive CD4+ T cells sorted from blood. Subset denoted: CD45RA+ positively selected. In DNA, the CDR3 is TGTGCCTGGAGTGTACAGGAAGGAGGTACGCAGTATTTT. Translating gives CAWSVQEGGTQYF.